Listed below are T cell receptor beta chains from one sample, sequenced in a study of CD8 T cells in Susac syndrome. TCRdb re-called the immunoSEQ multiplex PCR reads with MiXCR, one entry per CDR3 protein. The table has tens of thousands of distinct CDR3 sequences, 90% to 97% seen once. Sequences were obtained from CD8+ T cells from PBMCs. These receptors were taken from a human donor with Susac syndrome. CDR3s include the opening cysteine and the closing phenylalanine or tryptophan. D genes are given only for firm matches. The size entry is marked missing in some rows and otherwise reads once, few, many or a size class.

. | TRBJ2-3 | TRBV3-1 | . | CASSQEPGDYTDTQYF | TGTGCCAGCAGCCAAGAACCGGGGGATTACACAGATACGCAGTATTTT
. | TRBJ1-1 | TRBV11-3 | . | CASSLNLNTEAFF | TGTGCCAGCAGCTTAAACTTGAACACTGAAGCTTTCTTT
TRBD1 | TRBJ1-1 | TRBV28 | . | CATHPSPGGTEAFF | TGTGCCACCCATCCCTCTCCAGGGGGCACTGAAGCTTTCTTT
. | TRBJ2-5 | TRBV7-9 | . | CASSSRGAETQYF | TGTGCCAGCAGCTCCCGGGGCGCAGAGACCCAGTACTTC
TRBD1 | TRBJ2-3 | TRBV20-1 | . | CSARRPGQATDTQYF | TGCAGTGCGAGGCGGCCCGGACAGGCCACAGATACGCAGTATTTT
. | TRBJ1-3 | TRBV4-3 | . | CASSQGKANTIYF | TGCGCCAGCAGCCAAGGGAAGGCAAACACCATATATTTT
. | TRBJ2-5 | TRBV5-1 | . | CASSLNIGETQYF | TGCGCCAGCAGCTTGAATATAGGGGAGACCCAGTACTTC
. | TRBJ2-3 | TRBV29-1 | . | CSVDVLGLSTDTQYF | TGCAGCGTGGATGTACTAGGCTTGTCCACAGATACGCAGTATTTT
TRBD2 | TRBJ2-1 | TRBV4-1 | . | CASSQGLAGNNEQFF | TGCGCCAGCAGCCAAGGACTAGCGGGAAACAATGAGCAGTTCTTC
. | TRBJ2-3 | TRBV4-2 | . | CASSQDPLPDTQYF | TGTGCCAGCAGCCAAGATCCCCTCCCGGATACGCAGTATTTT
TRBD1 | TRBJ1-4 | TRBV2 | . | CASSTAPPGQGEKLFF | TGTGCCAGCAGCACCGCCCCCCCGGGACAGGGAGAAAAACTGTTTTTT
. | TRBJ2-3 | TRBV5-1 | . | CASSLDWSTDTQYF | TGCGCCAGCAGCTTGGATTGGAGCACAGATACGCAGTATTTT
. | TRBJ2-1 | TRBV5-1 | . | CASSSRPDSGNEQFF | TGCGCCAGCAGCTCCAGACCCGACAGTGGTAATGAGCAGTTCTTC
TRBD1 | TRBJ1-1 | TRBV20-1 | . | CSAGGRQGTEAFF | TGCAGTGCTGGGGGGAGACAGGGAACTGAAGCTTTCTTT
. | TRBJ2-7 | TRBV4-3 | . | CASSQDGGAEQYF | TGCGCCAGCAGCCAAGATGGAGGGGCCGAGCAGTACTTC
TRBD2 | TRBJ2-2 | TRBV20-1 | . | CSARDRRSGGGTGELFF | TGCAGTGCTAGAGATAGGCGTAGCGGGGGAGGGACCGGGGAGCTGTTTTTT
. | TRBJ1-2 | TRBV28 | . | CASSLSGIGYTF | TGTGCCAGCAGTTTATCGGGGATTGGCTACACCTTC
. | TRBJ1-5 | TRBV9 | . | CASSVDGSQPQHF | TGTGCCAGCAGCGTAGATGGGTCTCAGCCCCAGCATTTT
TRBD2 | TRBJ2-7 | TRBV7-2 | . | CASSLGLAGRSSYEQYF | TGTGCCAGCAGCTTAGGACTAGCGGGGAGGAGCTCCTACGAGCAGTACTTC
. | TRBJ1-2 | TRBV4-1 | . | CASSWTAANYGYTF | TGCGCCAGCAGCTGGACGGCAGCTAACTATGGCTACACCTTC
. | TRBJ1-1 | TRBV5-1 | . | CASSFAGQGDTEAFF | TGCGCCAGCAGCTTTGCCGGGCAGGGTGACACTGAAGCTTTCTTT
. | TRBJ2-7 | TRBV10-2 | . | CASSHNDYEQYF | TGCGCCAGCAGCCACAATGACTACGAGCAGTACTTC
. | TRBJ1-2 | TRBV29-1 | . | CSVLGPLPGGYTF | TGCAGCGTTCTTGGGCCGCTCCCGGGTGGCTACACCTTC
. | TRBJ2-5 | TRBV19 | . | CASSIGPAAAQYF | TGTGCCAGTAGTATCGGCCCCGCGGCGGCCCAGTACTTC
TRBD1 | TRBJ2-7 | TRBV5-4 | . | CASSKGPGQGSYEQYF | TGTGCCAGCAGCAAAGGACCCGGACAGGGGTCCTACGAGCAGTACTTC
TRBD2 | TRBJ2-2 | TRBV20-1 | . | CSARDPSGGGRTGELFF | TGCAGTGCTAGAGATCCTAGCGGGGGAGGGAGGACCGGGGAGCTGTTTTTT
. | TRBJ2-5 | TRBV20-1 | . | CSASRDSGTVETQYF | TGCAGTGCTAGCAGAGATTCGGGAACTGTAGAGACCCAGTACTTC
TRBD2 | TRBJ2-2 | TRBV4-2 | once | CASSQPLAAMNTGELFF | TGTGCCAGCAGCCAACCCCTAGCGGCTATGAACACCGGGGAGCTGTTTTTT
. | TRBJ1-2 | TRBV4-1 | . | CASSQSDRTYGYTF | TGCGCCAGCAGCCAGTCTGACAGGACCTATGGCTACACCTTC
. | TRBJ1-1 | TRBV20-1 | . | CSARVREKLDTEAFF | TGCAGTGCTAGAGTTCGCGAGAAGTTAGACACTGAAGCTTTCTTT
. | TRBJ1-6 | TRBV28 | once | CASSTDRAPLHF | TGTGCCAGCAGTACCGACAGAGCACCCCTCCACTTT
. | TRBJ1-5 | TRBV10-3 | . | CAISDSNQPQHF | TGTGCCATCAGTGATAGCAATCAGCCCCAGCATTTT
. | TRBJ2-5 | TRBV7-2 | . | CASSLSWETQYF | TGTGCCAGCAGCTTGTCCTGGGAGACCCAGTACTTC
. | TRBJ1-2 | TRBV12-3/TRBV12-4 | few | CASVRGYGYTF | TGTGCCAGTGTAAGGGGGTACGGCTACACCTTC
TRBD1 | TRBJ1-3 | TRBV20-1 | . | CSADTHRGLSGNTIYF | TGCAGTGCTGATACCCACAGGGGGCTCTCTGGAAACACCATATATTTT
TRBD1 | TRBJ2-7 | TRBV5-6 | . | CASRSTGDWRYEQYF | TGTGCCAGCAGATCTACAGGGGATTGGAGGTACGAGCAGTACTTC
. | TRBJ2-2 | TRBV29-1 | . | CSTLKGVGAGELFF | TGCAGCACCCTAAAGGGCGTCGGGGCCGGGGAGCTGTTTTTT
TRBD1 | TRBJ1-2 | TRBV4-1 | . | CASSQEDRDGYGYTF | TGCGCCAGCAGCCAAGAAGACAGGGATGGCTATGGCTACACCTTC
TRBD1 | TRBJ2-1 | TRBV29-1 | . | CSVVPLLTGQSPNEQFF | TGCAGCGTTGTCCCCCTCTTGACGGGACAGAGTCCCAATGAGCAGTTCTTC
. | TRBJ2-5 | TRBV30 | . | CAWSVLGSAETQYF | TGTGCCTGGAGTGTACTAGGGTCGGCAGAGACCCAGTACTTC